The clone carrying this T cell receptor (beta chain) was observed a handful of times. The antigen remains undetermined. This entry belongs to a study of T-cell reconstitution after alpha-beta-depleted transplantation in children. Findings and caveats of the study: Newly made T cells mostly supplied T-cell counts and diversity one year after transplant. There were reportedly several hundred expanded graft clones from which alpha-beta T cells came about two months after transplant.

V gave up 5 bases and J gave up 0 bases; unmatched junction bases: 4. In germline, CDR1 is SGHAT, CDR2 FQNNGV. This CDR3 spans 15 amino acids. The TCRbeta library incorporated unique molecular identifiers. TCRdb re-called the PCR reads through MiXCR, storing one row per CDR3 protein. In the table there are more than 200,000 distinct CDR3 sequences, more than 15% of which are singletons. The TCR sequence derives from a male patient between 2 and 15 years old who had a stem cell transplant for acute lymphoblastic leukemia, so the T cells may come from the graft donor. Here the sequenced sample was PBMCs, mostly from graft donor cells, taken 360 days after TCRalphabeta/CD19-depleted stem cell transplant. This sequence joins TRBV11-2 and TRBJ1-3; TRBD1 matches at 7 bases. This CDR3 is CASSIGTVSGNTIYF. In DNA form, the CDR3 reads TGTGCCAGCAGCATAGGGACAGTCTCTGGAAACACCATATATTTT.